These 28 T cell receptor beta chains were all obtained from the same sample, sequenced in a study of T cells after yellow fever vaccination. One entry per CDR3 protein, called by TCRdb with MiXCR from the 5' RACE reads. The sample includes 150,000 to 200,000 distinct CDR3 sequences, 7% to 10% of them seen just once. This material consisted of CD8+ T cells sorted from PBMCs, taken 45 days after the yellow fever booster vaccination. Receptor source: a man aged 18 to 30 who received the YFV17D yellow fever vaccine.

The chain couples TRBV30 to TRBJ2-1, with 7 bases fitting TRBD1. Germline lookup yields CDR1 GTSNPN and CDR2 SVGIG (reference sequence). The V segment lost 1 base and the J segment 13 bases; nucleotides outside the gene matches: 7. This CDR3 region has 12 residues. In DNA, the CDR3 is TGTGCCTGGAGTGACGACAGGGCTAGCCAGTTCTTC. This translates into CAWSDDRASQFF.

A few counts support this clonotype. The chain combines TRBV19 with TRBJ1-1; no reliable D call. Germline V gives CDR1 LNHDA, CDR2 SQIVND (reference sequence). V lost 0 bases to trimming and J lost 6 bases, with 5 bases between them. This CDR3 spans 12 amino acids. The CDR3 nucleotides are TGTGCCAGTAGTATAGATTCGGCTGAAGCTTTCTTT. Translated, it gives CASSIDSAEAFF.

The DNA of the CDR3 is TGCAGTGCTAGAGACAGCTCTGGGGCCAACGTCCTGACTTTC. Protein: CSARDSSGANVLTF. The genes are TRBV20-1 and TRBJ2-6; D not certain. This CDR3 is built from 14 residues. Deletions cut 0 bases from V and 0 bases from J, with 3 bases between. CDR1 and CDR2 from the germline V gene are DFQATT and SNEGSKA (reference sequence).

The chain employs TRBV4-1 and TRBJ2-2; TRBD2 aligns across 7 bases. Germline V lookup: CDR1 MGHRA, CDR2 YSYEKL. The CDR3 contains 16 residues. V gave up 4 bases and J gave up 0 bases; unmatched junction bases: 5. CDR3 sequence (DNA): TGCGCCAGCAGCCGTCTCGGACTAGCGAACACCGGGGAGCTGTTTTTT. Its translation is CASSRLGLANTGELFF.

The V and J genes are TRBV25-1 and TRBJ1-2; possible D gene TRBD1, 5 bases. CDR3 size: 12 residues. Deletions cut 3 bases from V and 8 bases from J, with 10 bases between. Germline values: CDR1 MGHDK, CDR2 SYGVNS. The CDR3 reads CASSDPGTGYTF. CDR3 in DNA: TGTGCCAGCAGTGACCCAGGGACCGGCTACACCTTC.

The V and J genes are TRBV5-6 and TRBJ2-5; D perhaps matches TRBD1 (6 bases). The V end lost 3 bases, the J end lost 0 bases, and 12 bases lay between the germline ends. The CDR3 runs 15 residues. Germline V lookup: CDR1 SGHDT, CDR2 YYEEEE. The CDR3 DNA follows: TGTGCCAGCAGCTCCTATGGACAGTACCAAGAGACCCAGTACTTC. Its protein is CASSSYGQYQETQYF.

This clonotype was counted many times. The chain has TRBV5-1 and TRBJ2-1, with D possibly called TRBD1 or TRBD2 (5 bases each). The length of the CDR3 is 14 residues. V shed 4 bases and J shed 8 bases, with 16 bases lying between them. CDR1 and CDR2 (germline): SGHRS, YFSETQ. The CDR3 loop is CASSLVGPGDEQFF. DNA of the CDR3: TGCGCCAGCAGCCTCGTGGGACCGGGCGATGAGCAGTTCTTC. Full variable domain (missing parts from reference TRBV5-1 and TRBJ2-1): KAGVTQTPRYLIKTRGQQVTLSCSPISGHRSVSWYQQTPGQGLQFLFEYFSETQRNKGNFPGRFSGRQFSNSRSEMNVSTLELGDSALYLCASSLVGPGDEQFFGPGTRLTVL.

The rearrangement links TRBV7-9 to TRBJ2-1; D is ambiguous. The CDR3 length is 16 residues. Germline V gene sequence: CDR1 SEHNR, CDR2 FQNEAQ (reference sequence). V lost 7 bases and J lost 4, with 20 bases in between. CDR3 region: CASTPVRHGGYNEQFF. CDR3 bases: TGTGCCAGCACCCCCGTACGCCATGGCGGATACAATGAGCAGTTCTTC.

The rearrangement links TRBV6-6 to TRBJ2-3; TRBD1 matches at 10 bases. The CDR3 sequence is 17 residues long. V lost 1 base and J lost 4; bases outside the gene matches: 8. Germline-derived CDR1 and CDR2 are MNHNY and SVGAGI (reference sequence). CDR3 amino acids: CASSYYFRDRGSDTQYF. CDR3 DNA: TGTGCCAGCAGTTACTACTTTCGGGACAGGGGATCAGATACGCAGTATTTT.

This clonotype occurred a few times. The CDR3 protein is CASSQDRSRGYEQYV. The DNA of the CDR3 is TGCGCCAGCAGCCAAGACCGGAGTCGAGGCTACGAGCAGTACGTC. This chain joins TRBV4-1 and TRBJ2-7; D not resolved. V lost 0 bases to trimming and J lost 3 bases, with 12 bases between them. CDR1 and CDR2 (germline): MGHRA, YSYEKL. This CDR3 contains 15 residues.

This clonotype was observed a handful of times. This chain joins TRBV7-2 and TRBJ2-3, with 10 bases matching TRBD2. Germline CDR1 SGHTA, CDR2 FQGNSA. This CDR3 has 17 residues. V was clipped by 2 bases and J by 11 bases; unmatched bases: 16. DNA of the CDR3: TGTGCCAGCAGCTTAATTATGGCTAGCGGGGGCCCAGAGGGGCAGTATTTT. This translates into CASSLIMASGGPEGQYF.

The table lists this clonotype with a few counts. The gene calls are TRBV6-2 or TRBV6-3 and TRBJ2-5, with D perhaps TRBD1 (6 bases). The CDR3 is 15 amino acids. Germline CDR1 is MNHEY and CDR2 is SVGEGT. Trimming stripped 6 bases from V and 1 base from J, with 15 bases between. CDR3 coding DNA: TGTGCCAGCAGGAAGGACAGAGGGGTCCAAGAGACCCAGTACTTC. Translated: CASRKDRGVQETQYF.

The chain carries TRBV20-1 and TRBJ2-3; D remains ambiguous. V lost 5 bases, J lost 0 bases, and 15 bases lay in between. CDR3 length: 15 residues. The germline CDR1 and CDR2 sequences are DFQATT and SNEGSKA (reference sequence). CDR3 in amino acids: CSALVRRISTDTQYF. As DNA, the CDR3 is TGCAGTGCTCTCGTCAGGAGAATTAGCACAGATACGCAGTATTTT.

This clonotype has a count of ten or more. This sequence joins TRBV10-3 and TRBJ1-1; unclear D gene. CDR3 length equals 14 residues. In germline, CDR1 is ENHRY, CDR2 SYGVKD. V lost 6 bases and J lost 1, with 12 bases in between. CDR3 protein: CAIRNMLENTEAFF. CDR3 nucleotide sequence: TGTGCCATCAGAAACATGCTTGAGAACACTGAAGCTTTCTTT.

V and J are TRBV12-3 or TRBV12-4 and TRBJ2-1; 9 bases line up with TRBD1. CDR3 length: 12 residues. V shed 7 bases and J 7 bases; nucleotides not matched to a gene: 2. The CDR3 is CASTTGGNEQFF. The CDR3, as DNA: TGTGCCAGCACGACAGGGGGTAATGAGCAGTTCTTC.

This clonotype was recorded many times. The chain links TRBV6-2 or TRBV6-3 to TRBJ2-2; TRBD1 agrees at 7 bases. Looked up from germline, CDR1 is MNHEY and CDR2 is SVGEGT. This CDR3 has 17 amino acids. Trimming took 4 bases from V and 3 from J; bases not matched to a gene: 11. The DNA of the CDR3 is TGTGCCAGCAGTTCCAACCAGGGGGTTCTTTACACCGGGGAGCTGTTTTTT. Translating gives CASSSNQGVLYTGELFF.

This clonotype was seen a handful of times. J is TRBJ2-2 and V is TRBV30; D gene unclear. In germline, CDR1 is GTSNPN, CDR2 SVGIG (reference sequence). With 3 bases removed from V and 7 bases from J, the gap between germline ends came to 9 bases. CDR3 length: 12 amino acids. CDR3 protein: CAWSVVNGELFF. The CDR3, as DNA: TGTGCCTGGAGCGTAGTTAACGGGGAGCTGTTTTTT.

This clonotype was observed a handful of times. J is TRBJ1-2 and V is TRBV28; D remains unclear. CDR1 is MDHEN and CDR2 is SYDVKM in the germline V gene. With 4 bases removed from V and 1 base from J, the gap between germline ends came to 16 bases. The CDR3 contains 16 residues. Written as DNA, the CDR3 is TGTGCCAGCAGTTCACTCCCTGCCGGGCTTAACTATGGCTACACCTTC. This sequence encodes CASSSLPAGLNYGYTF.

This clonotype has more than one count but fewer than ten. The chain joins TRBV4-3 to TRBJ1-1; D is undetermined. The V end was cut by 1 base, the J end by 1 base, with 16 bases between. This CDR3 spans 17 amino acids. CDR1 and CDR2 (germline): LGHNA, YSLEER. The CDR3 nucleotides are TGCGCCAGCAGCCAAGGGGGTTTGGCATGGTCGAACACTGAAGCTTTCTTT. Translation: CASSQGGLAWSNTEAFF.

The chain uses TRBV2 and TRBJ2-7; 9 bases agree with TRBD1. The germline gives CDR1 SNHLY, CDR2 FYNNEI. Trimming took 8 bases from V and 7 from J; bases not matched to a gene: 12. This CDR3 spans 14 amino acids. CDR3 DNA sequence: TGTGCCAGCTTAACCCGGGACAGGGCATTGGAGCAGTACTTC. As protein: CASLTRDRALEQYF.

This clonotype was seen only a few times. V and J are TRBV7-2 and TRBJ2-5, with TRBD2 matching 8 bases. J gave up 5 bases and V 3 bases, and 8 bases lay outside the gene matches. CDR1 and CDR2 (germline): SGHTA, FQGNSA. The CDR3 totals 15 residues. DNA for the CDR3: TGTGCCAGCAGCTTCATCGGGACTAGGGCTGAGACCCAGTACTTC. Translating it yields CASSFIGTRAETQYF.

This clonotype was detected only a few times. The CDR3 protein is CASSPWAGESYNEQFF. The CDR3 DNA sequence: TGCGCCAGCAGCCCCTGGGCCGGGGAATCCTACAATGAGCAGTTCTTC. J is TRBJ2-1 and V is TRBV4-1, with D tentatively TRBD2 (5 bases). The CDR3 has 16 residues. The germline V gene has CDR1 MGHRA and CDR2 YSYEKL. V dropped 4 bases and J dropped 1 base, with 14 bases sitting between them.

This clonotype was detected only a few times. The chain employs TRBV12-3 or TRBV12-4 and TRBJ2-1; 7 nucleotides align to TRBD1. The CDR3 spans 16 residues. V lost 6 bases, J lost 7 bases, and 15 bases stayed unmatched. The chain's CDR3 is CASSPADRERPNEQFF. The CDR3 coding sequence is TGTGCCAGCAGCCCAGCCGACAGGGAGCGGCCGAATGAGCAGTTCTTC.

This sequence joins TRBV6-5 and TRBJ2-7; 11 bases are a match to TRBD2. The germline V gene has CDR1 MNHEY and CDR2 SVGAGI. V trimming: 6 bases; J trimming: 1 base; junction bases outside the gene matches: 11. CDR3 length: 17 residues. The CDR3 nucleotides read TGTGCCAGCAGCTCCCTCGTAGCGGGGGGGCTGTCCTACGAGCAGTACTTC. This encodes CASSSLVAGGLSYEQYF.

The V gene is TRBV11-2, the J gene TRBJ2-1; 9 nucleotides match TRBD2. There are 13 residues in the CDR3. Unmatched junction bases numbered 6, after V lost 0 bases and J lost 15 bases. In germline, CDR1 is SGHAT, CDR2 FQNNGV. The CDR3 DNA follows: TGTGCCAGCAGCTTAGAGGCTAGCGGGGCCCGGTTCTTC. Translated, it gives CASSLEASGARFF.

J is TRBJ2-3 and V is TRBV12-3 or TRBV12-4; unclear D gene. V was shortened by 2 bases and J by 4 bases, with 4 bases between the two germline ends. CDR3 length: 12 amino acids. Here the CDR3 reads CASSLQADTQYF. DNA for the CDR3: TGTGCCAGCAGTTTACAAGCAGATACGCAGTATTTT.

The genes are TRBV20-1 and TRBJ1-1; D gene uncertain. V lost 3 bases to trimming and J lost 4 bases, with 9 bases between them. The CDR3 is made up of 12 amino acids. Looked up from germline, CDR1 is DFQATT and CDR2 is SNEGSKA (reference sequence). The CDR3 loop reads CSASMGGTEAFF. The DNA for the CDR3 is TGCAGTGCTAGCATGGGAGGCACTGAAGCTTTCTTT.

The chain links TRBV29-1 to TRBJ2-3, with no clear D. The CDR3 spans 11 residues. V was shortened by 8 bases and J by 5 bases, with 11 bases between the two germline ends. The V gene's germline CDR1 is SQVTM and CDR2 ANQGSEA. The CDR3 DNA reads TGCAGCTCCGACATTGGAGATACGCAGTATTTT. Translation gives CSSDIGDTQYF.